A selection of T cell receptor beta chains follows, all from one sample in a study of read filtering for tumor transcriptome and immune sequencing. TCRdb reanalysed the reads using MiXCR and keeps one entry per CDR3 protein. This sample has 20,000 to 25,000 distinct CDR3 sequences, with roughly 19% found just once. The sequenced sample was a population of CD138-negative cells sorted from bone marrow. The receptors were gathered from a donor aged 40 or over with multiple myeloma. The CDR3 runs from the conserved cysteine through the conserved F or W. The D gene is left open where the match is weak. The listing skips clone size in some rows; elsewhere it reads once, few, many or a size class.

TGTGCCAGCAGCTTAGGAGTGACTTACAATGAGCAGTTCTTC	CASSLGVTYNEQFF	-	many	TRBV7-8	TRBJ2-1
TGTGCCAGCAGCTTAGATCGATCTGGAAACACCATATATTTT	CASSLDRSGNTIYF	-	many	TRBV7-8	TRBJ1-3
TGCAGTGCCTGCCCCGACAGGTCTTCCTACGAGCAGTACTTC	CSACPDRSSYEQYF	-	-	TRBV20-1	TRBJ2-7
TGTGCCAGCAGCTTACTGATAGCAGGGGTCACTGGAGCTTTCTTT	CASSLLIAGVTGAFF	-	-	TRBV7-9	TRBJ1-1
TGTGCCAGCAGCTTTACTAGCGGGAGAGTTACCGGGGAGCTGTTTTTT	CASSFTSGRVTGELFF	TRBD2	many	TRBV11-2	TRBJ2-2
TGTGCCACCTCAGGACGGATGCAAGAGACCCAGTACTTC	CATSGRMQETQYF	-	many	TRBV28	TRBJ2-5
TGTGCCAGCAACCCCACTGGAGCGGGGTCCTACAATGAGCAGTTCTTC	CASNPTGAGSYNEQFF	TRBD2	many	TRBV6-5	TRBJ2-1
TGTGCCAGCAGCCCTGACTTAACCAATGAGCAGTTCTTC	CASSPDLTNEQFF	-	many	TRBV7-8	TRBJ2-1
TGTGCCATCAGTAGCGGGAGCGACAATGAGCAGTTCTTC	CAISSGSDNEQFF	TRBD2	many	TRBV10-3	TRBJ2-1
TGTGCCAGCAGTCCCCGCGGGGGGTGGAACACTGAAGCTTTCTTT	CASSPRGGWNTEAFF	-	many	TRBV6-1	TRBJ1-1
TGTGCCAGCAGCTTCCTTGGCCGGACGGAAGCTTTCTTT	CASSFLGRTEAFF	-	many	TRBV5-6	TRBJ1-1
TGTGCCAGTAGTATTGAGGGGGGCGGAGGTAGTACGCAGTTCTTC	CASSIEGGGGSTQFF	-	-	TRBV19	TRBJ2-1
TGTGCCAGCAGCTCGGCTAGCGGGTCCTACGAGCAGTACTTC	CASSSASGSYEQYF	TRBD2	many	TRBV5-4	TRBJ2-7
TGTGCCTCAGCGGGAGTAATTGTCTCCGAGCAGTACTTC	CASAGVIVSEQYF	TRBD2	many	TRBV30	TRBJ2-7
TGTGCCATCCAAGGACAGGGGTCCTCGTACGAGCAGTACTTC	CAIQGQGSSYEQYF	TRBD1	many	TRBV10-3	TRBJ2-7
TGTGCCAGCAGTTTGTCTCGGGGGGCGCAGGATGGCTACACCTTC	CASSLSRGAQDGYTF	-	-	TRBV12-3/TRBV12-4	TRBJ1-2
TGTGCCAGCAGTGAAAGGGGGACAGAAAATGAAAAACTGTTTTTT	CASSERGTENEKLFF	TRBD1	many	TRBV2	TRBJ1-4
TGCAGCGCGGCCGGCATCTACAATGAGCAGTTCTTC	CSAAGIYNEQFF	-	-	TRBV20-1	TRBJ2-1
TGTGCCAGCAGCCAAGATCCTACTCCCAATGAGCAGTTCTTC	CASSQDPTPNEQFF	-	many	TRBV3-1	TRBJ2-1
TGTGCCAGTAGTGACGAAAGGTACTCCTACGAGCAGTACTTC	CASSDERYSYEQYF	-	few	TRBV19	TRBJ2-7
TGTGCCACCAGTGATGCTGCGAGCGGGAGCCAGTTCTTC	CATSDAASGSQFF	TRBD2	many	TRBV24-1	TRBJ2-1
TGTGCCAGCAGCTCGCGACTAGCGGGAGGCTCTGAGCAGTCCTTC	CASSSRLAGGSEQSF	TRBD2	-	TRBV7-9	TRBJ2-1
TGTGCCTGGAGTCCCGGCTTGCCTGAAGCTTTCTTT	CAWSPGLPEAFF	-	many	TRBV30	TRBJ1-1
TGTGCCACCCACTCGAGCCTAGGTGAGCAGTTCTTC	CATHSSLGEQFF	-	many	TRBV12-3/TRBV12-4	TRBJ2-1
TGCGCCAGCAGCACCGGGACTCGCGGGAGAAACGTTGAGCAGTTCTTC	CASSTGTRGRNVEQFF	TRBD2	-	TRBV4-1	TRBJ2-1
TGCGCCAGCAGCCCAAGCGGTTATAGCAATCAGCCCCAGCATTTT	CASSPSGYSNQPQHF	-	many	TRBV5-1	TRBJ1-5
TGTGCCAGCACCGCGACAGGGAAGGTCGACGCTGAAGCTTTCTTT	CASTATGKVDAEAFF	TRBD1	many	TRBV27	TRBJ1-1
TGTGCCAGTTCGGGCGTCTATGGCTACACCTTC	CASSGVYGYTF	-	-	TRBV28	TRBJ1-2
TGCAGTGCTAGACCTTCTAGGGGCAGCTCCTACAATGAGCAGTTCTTC	CSARPSRGSSYNEQFF	-	many	TRBV20-1	TRBJ2-1
TGTGCCAGCAGTCCCCCGGGGAGGGTGGGGTCACCCCTCCACTTT	CASSPPGRVGSPLHF	-	many	TRBV28	TRBJ1-6
TGTGCCAGCAGTGAAGCGCTTCTTGGGGGAGGGCCCCGAGAGACCCAGTACTTC	CASSEALLGGGPRETQYF	TRBD2	many	TRBV2	TRBJ2-5
TGTGCCAGTAGTATAGGTGTCGATCAGCCCCAGCATTTT	CASSIGVDQPQHF	-	-	TRBV19	TRBJ1-5
TGTGCCAGCAGCAAAGGAGTTAGACAAGACACTGAAGCTTTCTTT	CASSKGVRQDTEAFF	-	few	TRBV21-1	TRBJ1-1
TGTGCCAGCAAAGCCGGGACTAGCGGGAGCTACGAGCAGTACTTC	CASKAGTSGSYEQYF	TRBD2	many	TRBV12-3/TRBV12-4	TRBJ2-7
TGTGCCAGCAGTGGAAACAGGGGTCGTACCGGGGAGCTGTTTTTT	CASSGNRGRTGELFF	TRBD1	many	TRBV12-3/TRBV12-4	TRBJ2-2
TGTGCCAGCGGACAGGTCACAGATACGCAGTATTTT	CASGQVTDTQYF	TRBD1	many	TRBV7-8	TRBJ2-3
TGTGCCAGCAGTTTACATGATACCTTGTATGAGCAGTTCTTC	CASSLHDTLYEQFF	-	once	TRBV28	TRBJ2-1
TGTGCCAGCACCTCCAGAATCGGGACATCGGCCTACGAGCAGTACTTC	CASTSRIGTSAYEQYF	-	many	TRBV11-2	TRBJ2-7
TGTGCCAGCTCGGGACAGCCACCCCCCAAGCTGTTTTTT	CASSGQPPPKLFF	TRBD1	many	TRBV28	TRBJ2-2
TGTGCCAGCAGTTTAGTGACAGGGGGTAGTTCACCCCTCCACTTT	CASSLVTGGSSPLHF	TRBD1	many	TRBV28	TRBJ1-6
TGTGCCAGCAGGGGACGACCCCCAAGTGATGAAGCTTTCTTT	CASRGRPPSDEAFF	-	many	TRBV27	TRBJ1-1
TGTGCCCCCCCGGGGAGGGACATTTTCTACGAGCAGTACTTC	CAPPGRDIFYEQYF	-	many	TRBV21-1	TRBJ2-7
TGTGCCAGCAGCTTGGGAACCCGAAGCAATGAGCAATTCTTC	CASSLGTRSNEQFF	-	-	TRBV7-2	TRBJ2-1
TGTGCCAGCAGCTTAAGTTCCGCCGGGAGGAGTCGTGAGCAGTTCTTC	CASSLSSAGRSREQFF	TRBD2	many	TRBV7-9	TRBJ2-1
TGTGCCAGCAGTTACTCGATCCGGACAGGAAGGAGTGAAGCTTTCTTT	CASSYSIRTGRSEAFF	TRBD1	many	TRBV6-2/TRBV6-3	TRBJ1-1
TGTGCCATCAGTGAGTCGTACAGGAGCTACGAGCAGTACTTC	CAISESYRSYEQYF	-	medium-sized	TRBV10-3	TRBJ2-7
TGCGCCAGCAGCCCGGTAGTCGGGAGCGAGCAGTACTTC	CASSPVVGSEQYF	-	many	TRBV5-1	TRBJ2-7
TGTGCCAGCAGTGAAGCTGAGACAGGTGATAGCAATCAGCCCCAGCATTTT	CASSEAETGDSNQPQHF	-	many	TRBV6-1	TRBJ1-5
TGTGCCAGTGAGAACACCGGGGAGCTGTTTTTT	CASENTGELFF	-	many	TRBV19	TRBJ2-2
TGTGCCAGCAGCTACTACCTACAGAACACCGGGGAGCTGTTTTTT	CASSYYLQNTGELFF	-	many	TRBV7-9	TRBJ2-2
TGTGCCAGCAGTTTAACCCACAGGGGGGGGGCTGAAGCTTTCTTT	CASSLTHRGGAEAFF	TRBD1	many	TRBV28	TRBJ1-1
TGTGCCAGTAGCCTAGACAGGGGGCGCGAGCAGTACTTC	CASSLDRGREQYF	TRBD1	many	TRBV19	TRBJ2-7
TGTGCCAGCAGTTATGGGGGTGAGCAGTTCTTC	CASSYGGEQFF	-	medium-sized	TRBV6-6	TRBJ2-1
TGCAGCGTCACCCCGACAGGGAGATCCTACAATGAGCAGTTCTTC	CSVTPTGRSYNEQFF	TRBD1	many	TRBV29-1	TRBJ2-1